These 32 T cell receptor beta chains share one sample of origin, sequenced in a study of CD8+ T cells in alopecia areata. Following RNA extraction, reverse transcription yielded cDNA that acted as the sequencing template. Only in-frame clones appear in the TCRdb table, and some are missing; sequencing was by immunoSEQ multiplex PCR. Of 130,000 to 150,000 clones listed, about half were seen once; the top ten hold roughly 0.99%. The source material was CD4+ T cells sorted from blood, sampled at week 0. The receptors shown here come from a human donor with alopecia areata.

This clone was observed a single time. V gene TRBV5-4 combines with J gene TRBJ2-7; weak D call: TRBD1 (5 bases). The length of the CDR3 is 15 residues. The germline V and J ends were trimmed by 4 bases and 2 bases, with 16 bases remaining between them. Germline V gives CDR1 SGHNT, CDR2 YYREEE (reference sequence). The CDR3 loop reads CASSPDTRNTYEQYF. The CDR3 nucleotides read TGTGCCAGCAGCCCGGACACCCGGAACACCTACGAGCAGTACTTC.

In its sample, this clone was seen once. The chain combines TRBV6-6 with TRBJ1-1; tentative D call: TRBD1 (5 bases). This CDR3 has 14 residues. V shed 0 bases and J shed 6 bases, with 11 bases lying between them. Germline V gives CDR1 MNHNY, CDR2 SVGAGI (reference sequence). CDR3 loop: CASSYSGANPEAFF. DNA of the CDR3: TGTGCCAGCAGTTACTCTGGGGCAAACCCTGAAGCTTTCTTT.

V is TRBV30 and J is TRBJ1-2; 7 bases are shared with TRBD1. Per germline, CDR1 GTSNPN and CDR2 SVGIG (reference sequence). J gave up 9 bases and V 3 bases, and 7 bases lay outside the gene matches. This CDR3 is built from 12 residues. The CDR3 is CAWRQGSESYTF. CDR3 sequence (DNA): TGTGCCTGGAGACAGGGGTCTGAAAGCTACACCTTC.

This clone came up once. In DNA, the CDR3 is TGTGCCAGCAGCGTAGAGGGCAGGACAACCTTGGGTTATGGCTACACCTTC. Protein product: CASSVEGRTTLGYGYTF. This chain links TRBV9 with TRBJ1-2, with D maybe TRBD1 (5 bases). This CDR3 region has 17 residues. Per germline, CDR1 SGDLS and CDR2 YYNGEE. Deletions cut 0 bases from V and 5 bases from J, with 20 bases between.

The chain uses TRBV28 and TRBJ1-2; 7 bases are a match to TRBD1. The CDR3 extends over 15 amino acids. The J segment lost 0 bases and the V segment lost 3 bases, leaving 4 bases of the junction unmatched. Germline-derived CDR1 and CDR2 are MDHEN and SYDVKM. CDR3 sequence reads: CASSFQTGTNYGYTF. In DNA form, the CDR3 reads TGTGCCAGCAGTTTCCAGACAGGGACTAACTATGGCTACACCTTC.

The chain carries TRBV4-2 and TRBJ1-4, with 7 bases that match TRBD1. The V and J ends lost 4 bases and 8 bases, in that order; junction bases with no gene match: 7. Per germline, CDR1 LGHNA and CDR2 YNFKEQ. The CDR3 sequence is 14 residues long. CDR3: CASSLRQGREKLFF. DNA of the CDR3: TGTGCCAGCAGCCTTCGACAGGGTAGGGAAAAACTGTTTTTT.

CDR3 residues: CAWSEWSKGGETQYF. Here the CDR3 DNA reads TGTGCCTGGAGTGAATGGAGCAAGGGGGGGGAGACCCAGTACTTC. The chain has TRBV30 and TRBJ2-5; weak D call: TRBD2 (7 bases). This CDR3 is 15 amino acids long. V dropped 1 base and J dropped 5 bases, with 17 bases sitting between them. CDR1 is GTSNPN and CDR2 is SVGIG in the germline V gene (reference sequence). Filled out from reference TRBV30 and TRBJ2-5, the complete variable domain reads SQTIHQWPATLVQPVGSPLSLECTVEGTSNPNLYWYRQAAGRGLQLLFYSVGIGQISSEVPQNLSASRPQDRQFILSSKKLLLSDSGFYLCAWSEWSKGGETQYFGPGTRLLVL.

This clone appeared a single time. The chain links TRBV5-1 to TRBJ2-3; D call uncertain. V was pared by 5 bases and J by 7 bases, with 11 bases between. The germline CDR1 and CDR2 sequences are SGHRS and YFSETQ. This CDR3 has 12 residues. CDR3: CASRVSVYTQYF. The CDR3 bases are TGCGCCAGCAGGGTCTCAGTCTATACGCAGTATTTT.

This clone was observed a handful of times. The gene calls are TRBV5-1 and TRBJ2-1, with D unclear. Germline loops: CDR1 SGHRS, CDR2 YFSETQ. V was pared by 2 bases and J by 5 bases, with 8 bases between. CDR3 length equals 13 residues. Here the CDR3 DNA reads TGCGCCAGCAGCTTTGACATCAACAATGAGCAGTTCTTC. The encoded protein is CASSFDINNEQFF.

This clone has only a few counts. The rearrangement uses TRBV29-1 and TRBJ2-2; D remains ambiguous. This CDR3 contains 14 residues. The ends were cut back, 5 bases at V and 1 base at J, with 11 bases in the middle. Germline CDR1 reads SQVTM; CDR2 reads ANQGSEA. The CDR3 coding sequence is TGCAGCGTTCTTACGGCTGTGAACACCGGGGAGCTGTTTTTT. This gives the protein CSVLTAVNTGELFF.

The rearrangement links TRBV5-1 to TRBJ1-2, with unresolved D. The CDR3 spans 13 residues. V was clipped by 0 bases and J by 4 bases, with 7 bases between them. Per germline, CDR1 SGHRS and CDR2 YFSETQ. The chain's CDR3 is CASSLGQSYGYTF. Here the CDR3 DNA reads TGCGCCAGCAGCTTGGGGCAGTCCTATGGCTACACCTTC.

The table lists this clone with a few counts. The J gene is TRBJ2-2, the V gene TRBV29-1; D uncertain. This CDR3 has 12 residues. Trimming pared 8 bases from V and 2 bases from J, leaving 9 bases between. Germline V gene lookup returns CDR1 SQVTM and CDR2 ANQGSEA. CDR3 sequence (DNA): TGCAGCTCTAGGACCAACACCGGGGAGCTGTTTTTT. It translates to CSSRTNTGELFF.

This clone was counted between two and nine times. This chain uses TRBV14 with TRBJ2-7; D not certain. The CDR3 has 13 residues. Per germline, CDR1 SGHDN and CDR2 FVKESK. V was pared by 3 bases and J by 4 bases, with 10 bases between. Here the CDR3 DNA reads TGTGCCAGCAGCCACGGCCACTCATACGAGCAGTACTTC. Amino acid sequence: CASSHGHSYEQYF.

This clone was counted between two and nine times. CDR3 sequence reads: CSDTTSRGRGRGYTF. In DNA, the CDR3 is TGCAGCGACACAACGAGTCGGGGCAGGGGGCGCGGCTACACCTTC. The rearrangement joins TRBV29-1 to TRBJ1-2, with TRBD1 identical over 8 bases. The length of the CDR3 is 15 residues. The V segment lost 7 bases and the J segment 8 bases; nucleotides outside the gene matches: 18. The germline gives CDR1 SQVTM, CDR2 ANQGSEA.

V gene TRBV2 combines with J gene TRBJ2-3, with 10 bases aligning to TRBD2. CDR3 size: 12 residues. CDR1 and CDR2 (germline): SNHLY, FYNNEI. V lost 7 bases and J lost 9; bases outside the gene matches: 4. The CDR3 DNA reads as TGTGCCAGCATCCTAGCGGGAGAGACGCAGTATTTT. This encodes CASILAGETQYF. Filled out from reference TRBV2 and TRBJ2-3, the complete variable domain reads EPEVTQTPSHQVTQMGQEVILRCVPISNHLYFYWYRQILGQKVEFLVSFYNNEISEKSEIFDDQFSVERPDGSNFTLKIRSTKLEDSAMYFCASILAGETQYFGPGTRLTVL.

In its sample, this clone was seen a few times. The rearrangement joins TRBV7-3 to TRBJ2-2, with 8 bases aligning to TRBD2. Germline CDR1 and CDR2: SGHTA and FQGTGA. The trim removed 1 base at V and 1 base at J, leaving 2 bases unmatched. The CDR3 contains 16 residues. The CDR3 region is CASSLKLAGNTGELFF. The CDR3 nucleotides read TGTGCCAGCAGCTTAAAGCTAGCGGGGAACACCGGGGAGCTGTTTTTT.

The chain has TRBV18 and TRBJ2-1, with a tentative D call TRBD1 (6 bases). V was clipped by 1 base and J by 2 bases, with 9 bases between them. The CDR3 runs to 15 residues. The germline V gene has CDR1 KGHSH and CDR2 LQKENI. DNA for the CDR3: TGTGCCAGCTCACCACAAGGGGGAACCTACAATGAGCAGTTCTTC. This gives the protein CASSPQGGTYNEQFF.

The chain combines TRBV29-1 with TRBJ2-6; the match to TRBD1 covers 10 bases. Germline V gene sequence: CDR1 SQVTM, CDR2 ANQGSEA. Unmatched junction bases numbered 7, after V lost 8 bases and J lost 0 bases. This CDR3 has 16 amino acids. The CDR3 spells CSTAGQGDSGANVLTF. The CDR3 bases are TGCAGCACCGCAGGACAGGGGGACTCTGGGGCCAACGTCCTGACTTTC.

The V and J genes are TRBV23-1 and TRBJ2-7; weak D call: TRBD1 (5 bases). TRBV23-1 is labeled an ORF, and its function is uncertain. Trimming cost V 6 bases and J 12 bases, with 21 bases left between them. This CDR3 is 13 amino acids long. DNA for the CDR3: TGCGCCAGCAGATTAGGACCCTACTTAGGGGCGTACTTC. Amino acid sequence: CASRLGPYLGAYF.

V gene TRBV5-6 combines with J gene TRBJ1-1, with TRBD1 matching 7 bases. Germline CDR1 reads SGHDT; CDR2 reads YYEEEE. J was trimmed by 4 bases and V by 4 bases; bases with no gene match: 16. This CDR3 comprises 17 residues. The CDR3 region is CASSLGQRTFGATEAFF. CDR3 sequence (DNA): TGTGCCAGCAGCCTGGGACAGCGAACCTTTGGGGCCACTGAAGCTTTCTTT.

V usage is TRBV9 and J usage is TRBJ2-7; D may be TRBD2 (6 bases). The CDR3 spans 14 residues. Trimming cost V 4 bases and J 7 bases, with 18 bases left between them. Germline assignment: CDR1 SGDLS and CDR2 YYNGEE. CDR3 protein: CASSPLRDSREQYF. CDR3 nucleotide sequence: TGTGCCAGCAGCCCACTTCGGGACTCCCGGGAGCAGTACTTC.

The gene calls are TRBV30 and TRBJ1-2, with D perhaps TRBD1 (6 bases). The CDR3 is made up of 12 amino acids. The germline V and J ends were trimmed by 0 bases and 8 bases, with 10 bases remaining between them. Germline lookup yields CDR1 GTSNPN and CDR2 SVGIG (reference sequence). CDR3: CAWSVAGAGYTF. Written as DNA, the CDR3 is TGTGCCTGGAGTGTAGCGGGGGCGGGCTACACCTTC.

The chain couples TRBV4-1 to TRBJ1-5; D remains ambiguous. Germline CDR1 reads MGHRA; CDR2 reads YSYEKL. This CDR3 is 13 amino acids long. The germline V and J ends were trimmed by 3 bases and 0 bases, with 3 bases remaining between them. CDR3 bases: TGCGCCAGCAGCCAGTTTAGCAATCAGCCCCAGCATTTT. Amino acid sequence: CASSQFSNQPQHF.

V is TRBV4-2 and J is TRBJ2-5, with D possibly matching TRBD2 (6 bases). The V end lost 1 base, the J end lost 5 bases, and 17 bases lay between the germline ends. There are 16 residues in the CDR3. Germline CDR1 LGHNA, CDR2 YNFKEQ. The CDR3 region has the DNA TGTGCCAGCAGCCAAGGTGGAGGGAGCGGCTGGGAGACCCAGTACTTC. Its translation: CASSQGGGSGWETQYF.

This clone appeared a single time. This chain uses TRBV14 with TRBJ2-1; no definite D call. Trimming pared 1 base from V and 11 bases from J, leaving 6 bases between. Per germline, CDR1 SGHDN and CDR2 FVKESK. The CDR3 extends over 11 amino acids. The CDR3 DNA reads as TGTGCCAGCAGCCAAGGGCTACAGCAGTTCTTC. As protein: CASSQGLQQFF. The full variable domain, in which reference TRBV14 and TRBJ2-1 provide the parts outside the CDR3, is EAGVTQFPSHSVIEKGQTVTLRCDPISGHDNLYWYRRVMGKEIKFLLHFVKESKQDESGMPNNRFLAERTGGTYSTLKVQPAELEDSGVYFCASSQGLQQFFGPGTRLTVL.

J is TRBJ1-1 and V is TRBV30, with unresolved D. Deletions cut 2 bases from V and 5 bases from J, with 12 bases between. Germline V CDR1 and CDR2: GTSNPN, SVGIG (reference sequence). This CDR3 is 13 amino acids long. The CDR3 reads CAWSTTTATEAFF. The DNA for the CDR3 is TGTGCCTGGAGTACGACTACAGCTACTGAAGCTTTCTTT. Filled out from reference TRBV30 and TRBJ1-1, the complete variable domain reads SQTIHQWPATLVQPVGSPLSLECTVEGTSNPNLYWYRQAAGRGLQLLFYSVGIGQISSEVPQNLSASRPQDRQFILSSKKLLLSDSGFYLCAWSTTTATEAFFGQGTRLTVV.

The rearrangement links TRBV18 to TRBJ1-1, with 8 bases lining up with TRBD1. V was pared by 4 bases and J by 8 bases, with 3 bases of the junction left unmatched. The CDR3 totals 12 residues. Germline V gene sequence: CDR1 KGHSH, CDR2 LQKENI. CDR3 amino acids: CASSQDRAEAFF. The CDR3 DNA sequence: TGTGCCAGCTCACAGGACAGGGCAGAAGCTTTCTTT. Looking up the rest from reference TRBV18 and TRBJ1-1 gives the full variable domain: NAGVMQNPRHLVRRRGQEARLRCSPMKGHSHVYWYRQLPEEGLKFMVYLQKENIIDESGMPKERFSAEFPKEGPSILRIQQVVRGDSAAYFCASSQDRAEAFFGQGTRLTVV.

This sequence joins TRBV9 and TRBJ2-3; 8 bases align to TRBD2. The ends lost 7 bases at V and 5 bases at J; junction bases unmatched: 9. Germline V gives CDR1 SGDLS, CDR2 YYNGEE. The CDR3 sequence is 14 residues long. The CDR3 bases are TGTGCCAGCGCAGCGGCGGGAGGACGAGATACGCAGTATTTT. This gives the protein CASAAAGGRDTQYF.

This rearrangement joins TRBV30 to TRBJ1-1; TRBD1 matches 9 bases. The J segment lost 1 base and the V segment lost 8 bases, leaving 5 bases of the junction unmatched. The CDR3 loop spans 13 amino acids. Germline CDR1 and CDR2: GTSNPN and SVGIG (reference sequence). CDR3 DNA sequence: TGTGCCGCAAGGACAGGGGCGAACACTGAAGCTTTCTTT. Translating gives CAARTGANTEAFF. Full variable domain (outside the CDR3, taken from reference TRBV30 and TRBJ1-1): SQTIHQWPATLVQPVGSPLSLECTVEGTSNPNLYWYRQAAGRGLQLLFYSVGIGQISSEVPQNLSASRPQDRQFILSSKKLLLSDSGFYLCAARTGANTEAFFGQGTRLTVV.

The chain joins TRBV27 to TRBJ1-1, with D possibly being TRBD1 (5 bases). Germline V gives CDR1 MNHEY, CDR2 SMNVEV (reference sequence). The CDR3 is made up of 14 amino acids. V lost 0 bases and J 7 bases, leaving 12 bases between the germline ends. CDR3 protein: CASSLSLTGDEAFF. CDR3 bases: TGTGCCAGCAGTTTATCCCTAACGGGGGATGAAGCTTTCTTT.

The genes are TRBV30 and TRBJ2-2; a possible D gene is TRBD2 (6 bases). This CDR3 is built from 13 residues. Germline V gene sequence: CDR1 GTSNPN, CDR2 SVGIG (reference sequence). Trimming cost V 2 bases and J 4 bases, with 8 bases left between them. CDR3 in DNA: TGTGCCTGGAGTCAGGAGGGCACCGGGGAGCTGTTTTTT. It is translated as CAWSQEGTGELFF.

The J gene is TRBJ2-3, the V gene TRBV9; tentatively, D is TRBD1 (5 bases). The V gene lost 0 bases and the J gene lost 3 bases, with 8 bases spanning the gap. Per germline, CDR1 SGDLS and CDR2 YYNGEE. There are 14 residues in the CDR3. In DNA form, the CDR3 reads TGTGCCAGCAGCGTAGGCCAGGGTACAGATACGCAGTATTTT. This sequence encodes CASSVGQGTDTQYF.